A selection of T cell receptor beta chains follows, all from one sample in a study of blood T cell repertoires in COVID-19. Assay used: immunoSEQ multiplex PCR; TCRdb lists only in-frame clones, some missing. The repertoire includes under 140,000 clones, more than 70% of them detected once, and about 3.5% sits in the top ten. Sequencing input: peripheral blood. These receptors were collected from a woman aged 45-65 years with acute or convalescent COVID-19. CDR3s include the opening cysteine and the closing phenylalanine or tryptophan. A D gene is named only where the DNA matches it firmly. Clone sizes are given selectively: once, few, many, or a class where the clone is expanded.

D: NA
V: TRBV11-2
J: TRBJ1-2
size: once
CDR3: CASSLDYGGGYTF
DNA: TGTGCCAGCAGCTTAGATTATGGGGGCGGCTACACCTTC

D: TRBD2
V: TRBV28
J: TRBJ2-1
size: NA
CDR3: CASSFYGGSDEQFF
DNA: TGTGCCAGCAGTTTCTACGGGGGGAGCGATGAGCAGTTCTTC

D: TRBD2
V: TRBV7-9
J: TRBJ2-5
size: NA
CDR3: CASSLRTSVKETQYF
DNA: TGTGCCAGCAGCTTAAGGACTAGCGTGAAAGAGACCCAGTACTTC

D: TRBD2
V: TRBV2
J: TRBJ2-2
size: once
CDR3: CASKTSGGNTGELFF
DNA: TGTGCCAGCAAGACTAGCGGGGGGAACACCGGGGAGCTGTTTTTT

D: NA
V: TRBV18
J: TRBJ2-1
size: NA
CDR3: CASSPEASSYNEQFF
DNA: TGTGCCAGCTCACCAGAGGCCAGCTCCTACAATGAGCAGTTCTTC

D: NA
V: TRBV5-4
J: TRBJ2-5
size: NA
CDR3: CASSAGQKQETQYF
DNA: TGTGCCAGCAGCGCAGGACAGAAACAAGAGACCCAGTACTTC

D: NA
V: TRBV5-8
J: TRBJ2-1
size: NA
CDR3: CASSFSGRSYNEQFF
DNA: TGTGCCAGCAGCTTCTCAGGCCGTTCCTACAATGAGCAGTTCTTC

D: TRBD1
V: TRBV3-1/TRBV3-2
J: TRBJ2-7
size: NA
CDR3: CASSQERRTGVVYEQYF
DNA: TGTGCCAGCAGCCAAGAACGGAGGACAGGGGTTGTCTACGAGCAGTACTTC

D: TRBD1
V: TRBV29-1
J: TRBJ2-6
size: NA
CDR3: CSVTGQSSGANVLTF
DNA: TGCAGCGTTACGGGACAGAGCTCTGGGGCCAACGTCCTGACTTTC

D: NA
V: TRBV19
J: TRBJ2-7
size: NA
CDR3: CASSVTGTYEQYF
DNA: TGTGCCAGTAGTGTTACAGGCACCTACGAGCAGTACTTC

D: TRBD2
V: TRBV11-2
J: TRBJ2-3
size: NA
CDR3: CASSPGTSGGGTDTQYF
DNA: TGTGCCAGCAGCCCTGGGACTAGCGGAGGGGGAACAGATACGCAGTATTTT

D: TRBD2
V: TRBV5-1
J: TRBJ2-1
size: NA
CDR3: CASSPGLAPKALNEQFF
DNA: TGCGCCAGCAGCCCCGGACTAGCGCCGAAAGCCCTCAATGAGCAGTTCTTC

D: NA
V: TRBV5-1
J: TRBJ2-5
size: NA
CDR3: CASSPGGQETQYF
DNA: TGCGCCAGCAGCCCCGGGGGCCAAGAGACCCAGTACTTC

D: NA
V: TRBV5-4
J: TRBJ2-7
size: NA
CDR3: CASSATGNRYEQYF
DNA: TGTGCCAGCAGCGCCACAGGAAATCGGTACGAGCAGTACTTC

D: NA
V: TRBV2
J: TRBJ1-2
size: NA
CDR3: CASSPGGHGYTF
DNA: TGTGCCAGCAGCCCCGGGGGGCACGGCTACACCTTC

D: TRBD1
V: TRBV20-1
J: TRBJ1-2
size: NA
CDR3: CSAAGQHGYTF
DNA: TGCAGTGCCGCGGGACAGCATGGCTACACCTTC

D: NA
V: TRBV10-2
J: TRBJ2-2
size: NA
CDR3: CASSASGRSTGELFF
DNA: TGCGCCAGCAGTGCTTCAGGGAGGTCCACCGGGGAGCTGTTTTTT

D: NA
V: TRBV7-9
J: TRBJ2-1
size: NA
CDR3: CASSPMSVRDYNEQFF
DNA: TGTGCCAGCAGCCCCATGAGCGTTCGGGACTACAATGAGCAGTTCTTC

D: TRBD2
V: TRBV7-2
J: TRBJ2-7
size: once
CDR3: CASSLDVPSGSTYEQYF
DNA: TGTGCCAGCAGCTTAGATGTGCCTAGCGGGAGTACCTACGAGCAGTACTTC

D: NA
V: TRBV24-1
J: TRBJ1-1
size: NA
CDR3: CATSDPDGLEAFF
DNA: TGTGCCACCAGTGACCCCGACGGACTTGAAGCTTTCTTT

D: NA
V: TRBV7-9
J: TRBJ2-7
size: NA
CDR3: CASSLSGYEQYF
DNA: TGTGCCAGCAGCTTATCCGGGTACGAGCAGTACTTC

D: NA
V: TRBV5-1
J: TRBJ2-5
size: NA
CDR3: CASSTSGFQETQYF
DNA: TGCGCCAGCAGCACGTCCGGGTTTCAAGAGACCCAGTACTTC

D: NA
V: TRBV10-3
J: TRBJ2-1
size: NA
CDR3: CAISEDLVYNEQFF
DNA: TGTGCCATCAGTGAGGACCTAGTTTACAATGAGCAGTTCTTC

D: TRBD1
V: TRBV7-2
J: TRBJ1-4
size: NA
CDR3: CASSSRTGKNEKLFF
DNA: TGTGCCAGCAGCTCCCGGACAGGGAAGAATGAAAAACTGTTTTTT

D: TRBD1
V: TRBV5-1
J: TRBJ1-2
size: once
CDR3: CASSLGTGRGYGYTF
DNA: TGCGCCAGCAGCTTGGGGACAGGGAGAGGCTATGGCTACACCTTC

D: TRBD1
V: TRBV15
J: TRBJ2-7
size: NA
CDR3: CATSRETPGQGVYEQYF
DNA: TGTGCCACCAGCAGAGAAACCCCGGGACAGGGAGTTTACGAGCAGTACTTC

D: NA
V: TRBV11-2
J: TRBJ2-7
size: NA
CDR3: CASSLGPGVDF
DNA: TGTGCCAGCAGCTTAGGTCCGGGAGTGGACTTC

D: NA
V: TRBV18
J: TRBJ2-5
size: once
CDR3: CASSPRQQGETQYF
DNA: TGTGCCAGCTCACCACGTCAACAGGGAGAGACCCAGTACTTC

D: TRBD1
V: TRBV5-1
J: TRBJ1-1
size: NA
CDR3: CASSLTGGLMVGTEAFF
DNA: TGCGCCAGCAGCTTGACAGGGGGCCTTATGGTAGGCACTGAAGCTTTCTTT

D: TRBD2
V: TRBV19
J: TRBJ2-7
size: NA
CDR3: CASSIASGSSYEQYF
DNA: TGTGCCAGTAGTATAGCAAGCGGGAGCTCCTACGAGCAGTACTTC

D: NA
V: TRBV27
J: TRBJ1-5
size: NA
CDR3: CASSLQGIDQPQHF
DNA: TGTGCCAGCAGTTTGCAGGGGATTGATCAGCCCCAGCATTTT

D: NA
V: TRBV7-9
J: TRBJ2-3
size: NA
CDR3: CASSLAGKGTDTQYF
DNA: TGTGCCAGCAGCTTAGCCGGGAAGGGCACAGATACGCAGTATTTT

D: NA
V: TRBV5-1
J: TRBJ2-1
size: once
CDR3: CASSLVPGVSNEQFF
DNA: TGCGCCAGCAGCTTGGTGCCGGGAGTCAGTAATGAGCAGTTCTTC

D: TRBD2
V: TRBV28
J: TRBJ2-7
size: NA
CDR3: CASSLPSGRAHEQYF
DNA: TGTGCCAGCAGTTTACCCAGCGGGAGGGCCCACGAGCAGTACTTC

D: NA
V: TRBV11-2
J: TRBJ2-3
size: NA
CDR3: CASSLDMGGRSPSQYF
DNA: TGTGCCAGCAGCTTAGATATGGGTGGGCGAAGCCCTTCGCAGTATTTT

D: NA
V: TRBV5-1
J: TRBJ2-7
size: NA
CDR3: CASSPEGRGPQYF
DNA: TGCGCCAGCAGCCCGGAAGGGAGAGGGCCACAGTACTTC

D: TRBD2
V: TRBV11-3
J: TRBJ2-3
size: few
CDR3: CASSLGGGSSTDTQYF
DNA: TGTGCCAGCAGCTTAGGAGGCGGGAGTAGCACAGATACGCAGTATTTT

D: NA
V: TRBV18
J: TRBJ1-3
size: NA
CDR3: CASSPRQVVSGNTIYF
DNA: TGTGCCAGCTCACCACGGCAGGTGGTCTCTGGAAACACCATATATTTT

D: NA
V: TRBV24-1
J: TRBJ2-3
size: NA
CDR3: CATSDFPGFGNADTQYF
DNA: TGTGCCACCAGTGATTTCCCCGGGTTTGGTAACGCAGATACGCAGTATTTT

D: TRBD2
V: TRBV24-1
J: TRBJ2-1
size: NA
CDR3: CATSDSRAGSFNEQFF
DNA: TGTGCCACCAGTGACTCTAGAGCGGGGTCCTTCAATGAGCAGTTCTTC

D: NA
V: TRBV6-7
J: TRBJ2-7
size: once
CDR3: CASSYSRAEVYEQYF
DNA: TGTGCCAGCAGTTACTCGAGAGCGGAAGTCTACGAGCAGTACTTC

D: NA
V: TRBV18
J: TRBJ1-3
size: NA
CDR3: CASSPGWSSGNTIYF
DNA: TGTGCCAGCTCACCTGGCTGGAGCTCTGGAAACACCATATATTTT

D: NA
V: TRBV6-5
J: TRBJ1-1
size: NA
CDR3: CASTGGVTEAFF
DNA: TGTGCCAGCACCGGGGGGGTAACTGAAGCTTTCTTT

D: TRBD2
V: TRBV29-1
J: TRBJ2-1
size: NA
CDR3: CSVRTSGTYNEQFF
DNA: TGCAGCGTCCGGACTAGCGGGACTTACAATGAGCAGTTCTTC

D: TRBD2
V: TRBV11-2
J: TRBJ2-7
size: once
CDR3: CASSFGSGSTGEQYF
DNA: TGTGCCAGCAGCTTCGGGAGCGGGAGTACGGGCGAGCAGTACTTC

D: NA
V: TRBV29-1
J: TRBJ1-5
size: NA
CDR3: CSVAGTSDQPQHF
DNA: TGCAGCGTTGCAGGGACAAGTGATCAGCCCCAGCATTTT

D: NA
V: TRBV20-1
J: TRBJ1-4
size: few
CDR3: CSANTGQKLFF
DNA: TGCAGTGCGAATACAGGGCAAAAACTGTTTTTT

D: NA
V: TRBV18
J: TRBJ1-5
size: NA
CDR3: CASSTQDSRNQPQHF
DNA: TGTGCCAGCTCCACCCAGGACAGTCGCAATCAGCCCCAGCATTTT

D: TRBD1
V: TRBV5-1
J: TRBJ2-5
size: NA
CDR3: CASSLRQGSGETQYF
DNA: TGCGCCAGCAGCTTACGACAGGGAAGTGGCGAGACCCAGTACTTC

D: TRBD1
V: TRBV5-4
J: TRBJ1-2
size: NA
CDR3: CASSLDWDRGRGYTF
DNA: TGTGCCAGCAGCTTGGACTGGGACAGGGGTCGGGGCTACACCTTC

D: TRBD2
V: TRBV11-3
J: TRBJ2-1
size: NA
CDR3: CASSLGTSGYNEQFF
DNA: TGTGCCAGCAGCTTAGGGACTAGCGGTTACAATGAGCAGTTCTTC

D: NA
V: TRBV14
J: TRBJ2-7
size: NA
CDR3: CASSQATGPSEQYF
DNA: TGTGCCAGCAGCCAAGCTACAGGCCCCAGCGAGCAGTACTTC

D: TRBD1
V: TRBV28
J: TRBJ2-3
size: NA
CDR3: CASSTGVGTQYF
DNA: TGTGCCAGCAGTACAGGGGTCGGTACGCAGTATTTT